Below, one T cell receptor (beta chain) is given with its context. The repertoire was sequenced with immunoSEQ multiplex PCR; TCRdb's copy has only in-frame clones and lacks some. Of fewer than 80,000 clones listed, about 89% are singletons. The data originate from a study of resident and recirculating memory T cells in vitiligo. At the level of the study: Shave-biopsy epidermis from lesional and nonlesional skin was sequenced alongside PBMCs.

The CDR3 totals 11 residues. Sequenced sample: blood. This sequence was found in a male donor with vitiligo. The J gene is TRBJ1-2, the V gene TRBV21-1; the listed D gene, TRBD1, was not tested against the DNA. TRBV21-1 is assigned pseudogene status. The CDR3: CASSKLGASPF. The CDR3 region has the DNA TGTGCCAGCAGCAAACTGGGGGCGTCTCCCTTC.